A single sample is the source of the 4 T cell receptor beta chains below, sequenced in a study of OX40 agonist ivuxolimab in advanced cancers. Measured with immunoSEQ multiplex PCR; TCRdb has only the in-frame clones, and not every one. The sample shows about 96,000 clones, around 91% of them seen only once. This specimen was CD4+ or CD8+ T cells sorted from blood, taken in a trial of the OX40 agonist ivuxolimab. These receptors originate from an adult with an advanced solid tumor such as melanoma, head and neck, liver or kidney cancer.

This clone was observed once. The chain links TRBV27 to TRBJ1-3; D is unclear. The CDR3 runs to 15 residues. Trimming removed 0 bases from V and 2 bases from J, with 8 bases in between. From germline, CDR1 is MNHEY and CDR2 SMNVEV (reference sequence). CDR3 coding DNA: TGTGCCAGCAGTTTATCGGGGAGGCCTGGAAACACCATATATTTT. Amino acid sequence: CASSLSGRPGNTIYF.

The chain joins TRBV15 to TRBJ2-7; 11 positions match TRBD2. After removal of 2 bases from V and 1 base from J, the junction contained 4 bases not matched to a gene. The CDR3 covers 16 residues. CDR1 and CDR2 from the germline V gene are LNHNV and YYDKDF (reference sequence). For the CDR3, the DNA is TGTGCCACCAGCAGACCCGTAGCGGGAGGGTCCTACGAGCAGTACTTC. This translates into CATSRPVAGGSYEQYF. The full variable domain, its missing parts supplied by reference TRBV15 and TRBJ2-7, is DAMVIQNPRYQVTQFGKPVTLSCSQTLNHNVMYWYQQKSSQAPKLLFHYYDKDFNNEADTPDNFQSRRPNTSFCFLDIRSPGLGDTAMYLCATSRPVAGGSYEQYFGPGTRLTVT.

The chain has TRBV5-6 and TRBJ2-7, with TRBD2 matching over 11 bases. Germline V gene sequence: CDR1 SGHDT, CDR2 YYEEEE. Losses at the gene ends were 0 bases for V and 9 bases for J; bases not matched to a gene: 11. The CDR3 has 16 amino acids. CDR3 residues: CASSLGQTLAGVGQYF. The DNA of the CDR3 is TGTGCCAGCAGCTTGGGGCAGACACTAGCGGGAGTAGGGCAGTACTTC.

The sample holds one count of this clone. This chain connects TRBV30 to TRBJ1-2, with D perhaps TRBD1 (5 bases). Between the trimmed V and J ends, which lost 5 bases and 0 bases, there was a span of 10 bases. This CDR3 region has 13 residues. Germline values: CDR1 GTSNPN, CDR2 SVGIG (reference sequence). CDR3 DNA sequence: TGTGCCTGGTCGGACACTACTAACTATGGCTACACCTTC. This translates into CAWSDTTNYGYTF.